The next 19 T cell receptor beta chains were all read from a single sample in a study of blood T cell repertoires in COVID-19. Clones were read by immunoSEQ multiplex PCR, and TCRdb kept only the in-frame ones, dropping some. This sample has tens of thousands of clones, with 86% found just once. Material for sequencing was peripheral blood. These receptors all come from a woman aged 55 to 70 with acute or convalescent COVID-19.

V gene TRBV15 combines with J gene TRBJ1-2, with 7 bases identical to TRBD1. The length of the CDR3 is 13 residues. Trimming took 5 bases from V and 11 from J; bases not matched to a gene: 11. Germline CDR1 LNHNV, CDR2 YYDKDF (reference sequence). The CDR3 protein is CATSSQGGTEYTF. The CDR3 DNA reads TGTGCCACCAGCTCCCAGGGCGGGACAGAGTACACCTTC.

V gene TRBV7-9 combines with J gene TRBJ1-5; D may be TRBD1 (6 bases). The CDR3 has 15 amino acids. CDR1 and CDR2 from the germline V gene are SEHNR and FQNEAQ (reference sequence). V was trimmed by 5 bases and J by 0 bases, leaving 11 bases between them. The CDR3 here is CASSGTGHSNQPQHF. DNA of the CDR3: TGTGCCAGCAGCGGAACAGGGCATAGCAATCAGCCCCAGCATTTT.

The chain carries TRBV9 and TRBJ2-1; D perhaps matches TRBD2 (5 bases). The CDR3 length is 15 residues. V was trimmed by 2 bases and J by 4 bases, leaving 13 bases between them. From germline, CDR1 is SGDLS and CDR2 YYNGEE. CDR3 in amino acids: CASSVRESFYNEQFF. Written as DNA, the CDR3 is TGTGCCAGCAGCGTTAGGGAGAGCTTTTACAATGAGCAGTTCTTC.

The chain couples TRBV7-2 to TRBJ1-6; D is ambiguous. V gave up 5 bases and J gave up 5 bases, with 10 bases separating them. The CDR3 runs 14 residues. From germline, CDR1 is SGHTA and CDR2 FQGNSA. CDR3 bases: TGTGCCAGCAGCCCCGGACTTCATAATTCACCCCTCCACTTT. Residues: CASSPGLHNSPLHF.

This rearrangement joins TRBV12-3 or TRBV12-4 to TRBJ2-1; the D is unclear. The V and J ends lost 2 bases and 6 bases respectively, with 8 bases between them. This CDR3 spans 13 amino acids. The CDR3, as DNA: TGTGCCAGCAGTTTAAGTTCGGTCAATGAGCAGTTCTTC. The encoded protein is CASSLSSVNEQFF.

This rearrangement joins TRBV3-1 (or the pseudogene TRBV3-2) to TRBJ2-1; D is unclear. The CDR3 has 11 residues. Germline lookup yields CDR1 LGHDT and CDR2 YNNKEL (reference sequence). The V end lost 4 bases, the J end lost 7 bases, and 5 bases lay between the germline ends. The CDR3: CASSLVNEQFF. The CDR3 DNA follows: TGTGCCAGCAGCCTCGTTAATGAGCAGTTCTTC.

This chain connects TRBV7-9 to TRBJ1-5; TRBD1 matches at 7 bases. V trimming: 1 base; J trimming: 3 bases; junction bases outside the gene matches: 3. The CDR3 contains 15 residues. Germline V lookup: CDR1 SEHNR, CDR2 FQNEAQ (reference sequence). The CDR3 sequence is CASSLDGTANQPQHF. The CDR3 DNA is TGTGCCAGCAGCTTAGACGGGACAGCCAATCAGCCCCAGCATTTT.

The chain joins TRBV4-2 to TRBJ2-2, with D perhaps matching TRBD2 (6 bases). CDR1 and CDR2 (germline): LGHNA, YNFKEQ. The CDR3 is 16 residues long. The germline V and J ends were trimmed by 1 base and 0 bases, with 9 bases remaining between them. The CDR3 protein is CASSQVGGANTGELFF. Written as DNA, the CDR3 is TGTGCCAGCAGCCAAGTTGGCGGGGCGAACACCGGGGAGCTGTTTTTT.

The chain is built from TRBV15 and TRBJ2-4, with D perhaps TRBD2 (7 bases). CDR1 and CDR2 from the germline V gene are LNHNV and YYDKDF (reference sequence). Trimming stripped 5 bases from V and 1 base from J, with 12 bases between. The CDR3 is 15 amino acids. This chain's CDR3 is CATSWGRGAKNIQYF. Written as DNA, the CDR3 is TGTGCCACCAGCTGGGGGCGGGGGGCCAAAAACATTCAGTACTTC.

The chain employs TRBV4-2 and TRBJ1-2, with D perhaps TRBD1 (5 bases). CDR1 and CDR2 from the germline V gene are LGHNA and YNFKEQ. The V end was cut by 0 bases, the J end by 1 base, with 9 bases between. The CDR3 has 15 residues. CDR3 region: CASSQDPDSNYGYTF. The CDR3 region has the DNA TGTGCCAGCAGCCAAGATCCTGACAGTAACTATGGCTACACCTTC.

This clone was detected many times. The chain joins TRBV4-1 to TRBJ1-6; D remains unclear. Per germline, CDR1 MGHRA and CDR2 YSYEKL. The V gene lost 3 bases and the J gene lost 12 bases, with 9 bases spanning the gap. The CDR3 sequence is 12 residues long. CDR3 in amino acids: CASSQAVGPLHF. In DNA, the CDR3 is TGCGCCAGCAGCCAGGCAGTTGGACCCCTCCACTTT.

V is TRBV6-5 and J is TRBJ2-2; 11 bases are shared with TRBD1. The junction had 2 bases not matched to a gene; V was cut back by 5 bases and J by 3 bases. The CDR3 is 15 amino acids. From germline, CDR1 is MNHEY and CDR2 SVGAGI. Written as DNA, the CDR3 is TGTGCCAGCAGTCAGGGACAGGGGGACACCGGGGAGCTGTTTTTT. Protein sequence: CASSQGQGDTGELFF.

Here the CDR3 DNA reads TGTGCCAGCGTCCCTCAATCCGCGGGAGGGCCTAACAATGAGCAGTTCTTC. Residues: CASVPQSAGGPNNEQFF. This chain connects TRBV2 to TRBJ2-1, with 9 bases lining up with TRBD2. V lost 8 bases, J lost 5 bases, and 16 bases stayed unmatched. Germline CDR1 is SNHLY and CDR2 is FYNNEI. This CDR3 region has 17 residues.

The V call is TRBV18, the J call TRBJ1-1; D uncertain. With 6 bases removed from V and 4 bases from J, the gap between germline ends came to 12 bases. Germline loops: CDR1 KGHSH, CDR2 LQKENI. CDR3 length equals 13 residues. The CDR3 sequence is CASSPGRGTEAFF. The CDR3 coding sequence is TGTGCCAGCTCTCCGGGTCGGGGCACTGAAGCTTTCTTT.

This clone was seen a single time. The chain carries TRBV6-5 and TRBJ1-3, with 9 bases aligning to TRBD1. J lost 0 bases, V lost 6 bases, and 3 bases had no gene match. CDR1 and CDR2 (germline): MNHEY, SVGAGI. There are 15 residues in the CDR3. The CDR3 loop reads CASRRQGDSGNTIYF. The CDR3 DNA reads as TGTGCCAGCAGACGACAGGGGGACTCTGGAAACACCATATATTTT.

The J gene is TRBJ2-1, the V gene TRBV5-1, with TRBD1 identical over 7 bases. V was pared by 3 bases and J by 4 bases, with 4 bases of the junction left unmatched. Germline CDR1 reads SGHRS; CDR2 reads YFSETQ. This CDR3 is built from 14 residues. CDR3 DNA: TGCGCCAGCAGCTGGGGACAGACTTACAATGAGCAGTTCTTC. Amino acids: CASSWGQTYNEQFF.

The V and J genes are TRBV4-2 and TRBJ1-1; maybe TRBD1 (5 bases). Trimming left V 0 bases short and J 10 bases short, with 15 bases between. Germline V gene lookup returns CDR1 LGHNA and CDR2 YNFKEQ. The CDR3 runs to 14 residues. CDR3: CASSQESVRGRAFF. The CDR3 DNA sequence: TGTGCCAGCAGCCAAGAGTCTGTCCGGGGGAGAGCTTTCTTT.

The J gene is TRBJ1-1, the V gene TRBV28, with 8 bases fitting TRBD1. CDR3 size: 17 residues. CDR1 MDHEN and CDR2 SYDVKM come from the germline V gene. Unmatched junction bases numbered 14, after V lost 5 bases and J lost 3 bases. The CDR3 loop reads CASSRDRGHWSDTEAFF. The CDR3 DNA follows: TGTGCCAGCAGTCGAGACAGGGGCCATTGGTCCGACACTGAAGCTTTCTTT.

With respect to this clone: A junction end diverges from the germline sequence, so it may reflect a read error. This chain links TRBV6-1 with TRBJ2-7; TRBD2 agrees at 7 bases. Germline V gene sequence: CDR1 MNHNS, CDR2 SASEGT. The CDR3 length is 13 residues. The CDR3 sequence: CASREGGDYEQYF. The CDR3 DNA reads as TGTGCCAGCCGTGAGGGAGGGGACTACGAGCAGTACTTC.